The 24 T cell receptor beta chains below all came from one sample that was sequenced in a study of T cells after yellow fever vaccination (dated by TCRdb to 2018 to 2020). The meaning of the sample's treatment or condition label: live attenuated yellow fever vaccine strain. Preparation of the library involved 5' RACE. Sequenced using an Illumina HiSeq 2500. The public sequencing data were trimmed at Q25 with fastp and processed into clonotypes with MiXCR by TCRdb, which kept only in-frame beta chains. Here each entry gathers all rows of one CDR3 protein and keeps the most common genes and DNA. The sample includes under 550,000 distinct CDR3 sequences, with around a fifth observed a single time. The biggest ten clones account for roughly 16% of the sample. This specimen consisted of PBMCs, obtained approximately 20 days after the first yellow fever vaccination. These receptors were obtained from a man between 18 and 35 years old who received the YFV17D yellow fever vaccine.

This chain uses TRBV20-1 with TRBJ2-2, with D possibly being TRBD1 or TRBD2 (5 bases each). Trimming shortened V by 6 bases and J by 3 bases, and 14 bases separated the two germline ends. This CDR3 spans 14 amino acids. Germline CDR1 DFQATT, CDR2 SNEGSKA (reference sequence). CDR3 residues: CSAPGQGHTGELFF. CDR3 DNA sequence: TGCAGTGCCCCGGGGCAGGGACACACCGGGGAGCTGTTTTTT.

This sequence joins TRBV18 and TRBJ2-3, with 10 bases lining up with TRBD2. Germline V gene sequence: CDR1 KGHSH, CDR2 LQKENI. The CDR3 consists of 18 residues. V shed 5 bases, J shed 0 bases, and the junction held 11 bases outside the gene matches. The CDR3 protein is CASSSTGLAYASTDTQYF. Here the CDR3 DNA reads TGTGCCAGCTCATCGACGGGACTAGCGTACGCTAGCACAGATACGCAGTATTTT.

The CDR3 sequence: CASRSAGTTQETQYF. CDR3 bases: TGCGCCAGCAGATCCGCCGGGACCACCCAAGAGACCCAGTACTTC. This rearrangement joins TRBV5-1 to TRBJ2-5; D tentatively reads TRBD1 or TRBD2 (5 bases each). The V end lost 5 bases, the J end lost 1 base, and 15 bases lay between the germline ends. This CDR3 comprises 15 residues. CDR1 and CDR2 from the germline V gene are SGHRS and YFSETQ.

J is TRBJ1-6 and V is TRBV20-1; D perhaps matches TRBD1 (6 bases). Per the germline V gene, CDR1 is DFQATT and CDR2 is SNEGSKA (reference sequence). V was clipped by 0 bases and J by 8 bases, with 11 bases between them. There are 14 residues in the CDR3. The CDR3 DNA is TGCAGTGCTAGAGAACAGGGAGGTCATTCACCCCTCCACTTT. This gives the protein CSAREQGGHSPLHF.

This clonotype has more than one count but fewer than ten. This sequence joins TRBV7-6 and TRBJ1-6; D remains ambiguous. This CDR3 contains 15 residues. Deletions cut 4 bases from V and 7 bases from J, with 14 bases between. Germline values: CDR1 SGHVS, CDR2 FNYEAQ. CDR3 protein: CASSSTGLGNSPLHF. The CDR3 DNA reads TGTGCCAGCAGCTCCACGGGTCTTGGAAATTCACCCCTCCACTTT.

The V call is TRBV4-1, the J call TRBJ2-5, with TRBD2 matching over 11 bases. The CDR3 is 15 amino acids. J lost 5 bases, V lost 1 base, and 3 bases had no gene match. Germline V CDR1 and CDR2: MGHRA, YSYEKL. The CDR3 region is CASSQVLAGVETQYF. The CDR3 coding sequence is TGCGCCAGCAGCCAAGTACTAGCGGGGGTCGAGACCCAGTACTTC.

V is TRBV5-1 and J is TRBJ2-5; 8 positions match TRBD1. Losses at the gene ends were 0 bases for V and 2 bases for J; bases not matched to a gene: 3. Germline CDR1 SGHRS, CDR2 YFSETQ. This CDR3 spans 15 amino acids. The CDR3 sequence: CASSLEGTGQETQYF. The CDR3 coding sequence is TGCGCCAGCAGCTTGGAAGGGACAGGACAAGAGACCCAGTACTTC.

This clonotype was seen only a few times. The chain recombines TRBV23-1 with TRBJ2-3; 13 nucleotides agree with TRBD2. TRBV23-1 is recorded as an ORF, its role being uncertain. The CDR3 has 20 amino acids. With 0 bases clipped from V and 2 bases from J, the junction kept 11 bases outside the gene matches. The CDR3 sequence: CASSQSTSGGLPNPTDTQYF. CDR3 in DNA: TGCGCCAGCAGTCAATCGACTAGCGGGGGGCTCCCGAACCCCACAGATACGCAGTATTTT.

This clonotype was counted between two and nine times. The J gene is TRBJ2-5, the V gene TRBV7-9, with TRBD1 matching over 7 bases. V was clipped by 5 bases and J by 5 bases; unmatched bases: 8. This CDR3 has 14 amino acids. The germline V gene encodes CDR1 SEHNR and CDR2 FQNEAQ (reference sequence). This CDR3 is CASSEDREQETQYF. Written as DNA, the CDR3 is TGTGCCAGCAGCGAAGACAGGGAGCAGGAGACCCAGTACTTC.

The V and J genes are TRBV6-2 or TRBV6-3 and TRBJ2-7; D assignment may be TRBD1 or TRBD2 (5 bases each). Germline V gene sequence: CDR1 MNHEY, CDR2 SVGEGT. This CDR3 spans 13 amino acids. Trimming took 6 bases from V and 7 from J, leaving 16 bases between them. The DNA of the CDR3 is TGTGCCAGCAGCTCTCGACCTTGGGGGGAGCAGTACGTC. Its translation: CASSSRPWGEQYV.

This sequence joins TRBV19 and TRBJ2-1; 9 nucleotides align to TRBD1. Germline CDR1 LNHDA, CDR2 SQIVND (reference sequence). The trim removed 10 bases at V and 5 bases at J, leaving 9 bases unmatched. The CDR3 runs to 14 residues. CDR3 in amino acids: CAITSDRGDNEQFF. In DNA form, the CDR3 reads TGTGCCATCACATCGGACAGGGGCGACAATGAGCAGTTCTTC.

The rearrangement links TRBV4-1 to TRBJ2-5, with 10 bases fitting TRBD1. Germline V gene lookup returns CDR1 MGHRA and CDR2 YSYEKL. The V segment lost 3 bases and the J segment 0 bases; nucleotides outside the gene matches: 1. The CDR3 length is 15 residues. CDR3 in DNA: TGCGCCAGCAGCCACGGGACAGGGGACCAAGAGACCCAGTACTTC. Protein sequence: CASSHGTGDQETQYF.

The table lists this clonotype with a few counts. The chain couples TRBV6-5 to TRBJ2-7; TRBD1 is a possible D gene (6 bases). Looked up from germline, CDR1 is MNHEY and CDR2 is SVGAGI. CDR3 length: 15 amino acids. Trimming removed 4 bases from V and 0 bases from J, with 13 bases in between. The CDR3 DNA follows: TGTGCCAGCAGTTCAACAGGGATAAGCTCCTACGAGCAGTACTTC. Translating gives CASSSTGISSYEQYF.

This clonotype has more than one count but fewer than ten. The V gene is TRBV7-6, the J gene TRBJ2-5, with D perhaps being TRBD1 or TRBD2 (6 bases each). Trimming left V 2 bases short and J 2 bases short, with 24 bases between. The CDR3 sequence is 19 residues long. The germline CDR1 and CDR2 sequences are SGHVS and FNYEAQ. The CDR3 DNA reads TGTGCCAGCAGCTTAAAAGCCGGGGGCTTCCGAAATAGGCAAGAGACCCAGTACTTC. This gives the protein CASSLKAGGFRNRQETQYF.

The genes are TRBV6-5 and TRBJ1-5; D is uncertain. The CDR3 extends over 15 amino acids. Germline V gene data show CDR1 as MNHEY and CDR2 as SVGAGI. Between the trimmed V and J ends, which lost 0 bases and 0 bases, there was a span of 6 bases. CDR3 DNA: TGTGCCAGCAGTTACTCGGGTCATAGCAATCAGCCCCAGCATTTT. The encoded protein is CASSYSGHSNQPQHF.

This clonotype has more than one count but fewer than ten. The V and J genes are TRBV29-1 and TRBJ1-1; D is unresolved. This CDR3 spans 14 amino acids. CDR1 and CDR2 from the germline V gene are SQVTM and ANQGSEA. The V gene lost 4 bases and the J gene lost 3 bases, with 15 bases spanning the gap. This chain's CDR3 is CSVVLQRQDTEAFF. In nucleotides, the CDR3 is TGCAGCGTTGTATTACAGCGCCAAGACACTGAAGCTTTCTTT.

The rearrangement links TRBV4-3 to TRBJ2-3, with D possibly matching TRBD2 (7 bases). The CDR3 sequence is 18 residues long. Germline values: CDR1 LGHNA, CDR2 YSLEER. The ends were cut back, 1 base at V and 6 bases at J, with 23 bases in the middle. The CDR3 nucleotides read TGCGCCAGCAGCCAAGCGGGGGGTCTCCGGGGGGCGGGGGATACGCAGTATTTT. This codes for CASSQAGGLRGAGDTQYF.

This clonotype was counted between two and nine times. This sequence joins TRBV19 and TRBJ1-1; the match to TRBD1 covers 7 bases. The junction had 8 bases not matched to a gene; V was cut back by 6 bases and J by 1 base. This CDR3 has 15 amino acids. The germline V gene has CDR1 LNHDA and CDR2 SQIVND (reference sequence). The CDR3: CASSKLTGPNTEAFF. In DNA form, the CDR3 reads TGTGCCAGTAGCAAATTGACAGGGCCGAACACTGAAGCTTTCTTT.

This chain links TRBV6-1 with TRBJ2-7; D is possibly TRBD1 (6 bases). From germline, CDR1 is MNHNS and CDR2 SASEGT. Trimming took 4 bases from V and 4 from J, leaving 11 bases between them. CDR3 size: 13 residues. In nucleotides, the CDR3 is TGTGCCAGCAGTGTCTTCAGGGGTTACGAGCAGTACGTC. Its protein is CASSVFRGYEQYV.

This clonotype occurred a few times. The chain joins TRBV12-3 or TRBV12-4 to TRBJ2-3; D is unclear. Trimming left V 10 bases short and J 0 bases short, with 14 bases between. The length of the CDR3 is 14 residues. The DNA for the CDR3 is TGTGCCACCTCGGGCAGGAGAAGCACAGATACGCAGTATTTT. Amino acids: CATSGRRSTDTQYF.

This clonotype occurred many times. This chain uses TRBV7-8 with TRBJ2-5; 13 nucleotides align to TRBD2. V lost 4 bases and J lost 2; bases outside the gene matches: 4. The CDR3 runs to 16 residues. Per germline, CDR1 SGHVS and CDR2 FQNEAQ. The CDR3, as DNA: TGTGCCAGCAGCTCCCGACTAGCGGGGGGACAAGAGACCCAGTACTTC. It encodes CASSSRLAGGQETQYF.

The chain couples TRBV18 to TRBJ2-1, with TRBD2 matching over 12 bases. Looked up from germline, CDR1 is KGHSH and CDR2 is LQKENI. The J segment lost 5 bases and the V segment lost 4 bases, leaving 3 bases of the junction unmatched. The CDR3 runs 15 residues. The CDR3, as DNA: TGTGCCAGCTCACGGACTAGCGGGGTGGACAATGAGCAGTTCTTC. Translating it yields CASSRTSGVDNEQFF. Complete variable domain (other parts from reference TRBV18 and TRBJ2-1): NAGVMQNPRHLVRRRGQEARLRCSPMKGHSHVYWYRQLPEEGLKFMVYLQKENIIDESGMPKERFSAEFPKEGPSILRIQQVVRGDSAAYFCASSRTSGVDNEQFFGPGTRLTVL.

The V call is TRBV19, the J call TRBJ2-7, with D uncertain. V was cut by 7 bases and J by 4 bases, with 8 bases left in between. Germline V gene lookup returns CDR1 LNHDA and CDR2 SQIVND (reference sequence). The length of the CDR3 is 11 residues. CDR3 sequence reads: CASTQTYEQYV. For the CDR3, the DNA is TGTGCCAGTACCCAGACTTACGAGCAGTACGTC.

This clonotype was seen more than once but under ten times. The rearrangement uses TRBV5-1 and TRBJ1-4; TRBD1 matches at 8 bases. The CDR3 runs to 14 residues. Looked up from germline, CDR1 is SGHRS and CDR2 is YFSETQ. V gave up 0 bases and J gave up 6 bases; unmatched junction bases: 1. This chain's CDR3 is CASSLDRGDEKLFF. Here the CDR3 DNA reads TGCGCCAGCAGCTTGGACAGGGGGGATGAAAAACTGTTTTTT. The whole variable domain, filled in from reference TRBV5-1 and TRBJ1-4, reads KAGVTQTPRYLIKTRGQQVTLSCSPISGHRSVSWYQQTPGQGLQFLFEYFSETQRNKGNFPGRFSGRQFSNSRSEMNVSTLELGDSALYLCASSLDRGDEKLFFGSGTQLSVL.